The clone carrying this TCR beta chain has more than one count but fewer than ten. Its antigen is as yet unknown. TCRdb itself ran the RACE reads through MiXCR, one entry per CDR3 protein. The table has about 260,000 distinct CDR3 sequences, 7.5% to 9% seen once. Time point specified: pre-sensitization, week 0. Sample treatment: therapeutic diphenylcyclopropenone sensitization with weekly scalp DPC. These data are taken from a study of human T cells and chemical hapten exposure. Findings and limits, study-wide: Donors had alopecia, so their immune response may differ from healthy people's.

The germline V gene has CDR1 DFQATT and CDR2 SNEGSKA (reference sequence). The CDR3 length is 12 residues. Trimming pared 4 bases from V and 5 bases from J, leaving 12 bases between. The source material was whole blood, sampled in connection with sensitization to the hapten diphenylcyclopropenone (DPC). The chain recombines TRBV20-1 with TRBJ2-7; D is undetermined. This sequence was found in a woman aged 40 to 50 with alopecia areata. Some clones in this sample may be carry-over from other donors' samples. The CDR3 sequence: CSANKEINEQYF. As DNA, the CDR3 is TGCAGTGCTAATAAGGAAATCAACGAGCAGTACTTC.